The 23 T cell receptor beta chains presented below share a single source sample, sequenced in a study of T cells in Graves' hyperthyroidism and ophthalmopathy (dated by TCRdb to about 2019). Receptor libraries were prepared by multiplex PCR. Sequencing instrument: Illumina HiSeq 2000. The TCR beta CDR3 regions were amplified from the RNA transcripts. The TCR CDR3 was subjected to a first round of RT-PCR using the HTBI primer set and the Qiagen OneStep RT-PCR kit. TCRdb reran the public reads through fastp at Q25 and MiXCR, keeping productive beta chains. Rows with a matching CDR3 protein are joined into one entry that keeps the most common DNA and genes. The sample records 300,000 to 450,000 distinct CDR3 sequences, around 14% of which are singletons. 30% to 35% of the sample is taken by the ten largest. Sequenced sample: blood. The receptors here all came from a woman aged 30 to 39 with Graves' hyperthyroidism.

This clonotype was counted ten times or more. The rearrangement links TRBV3-1 to TRBJ2-7; 8 nucleotides line up with TRBD2. CDR1 and CDR2 (germline): LGHDT, YNNKEL (reference sequence). With V trimmed by 9 bases and J by 4 bases, 14 bases remained unmatched. The CDR3 totals 15 residues. CDR3 amino acids: CARRAHSGTSYEQYF. CDR3 bases: TGTGCCAGACGAGCACACTCGGGGACTAGTTACGAGCAGTACTTC.

This clonotype was recorded at least ten times. The V call is TRBV7-2, the J call TRBJ2-5; TRBD2 agrees at 15 bases. Germline V CDR1 and CDR2: SGHTA, FQGNSA. V shed 5 bases, J shed 4 bases, and the junction held 8 bases outside the gene matches. The CDR3 has 17 residues. CDR3 DNA: TGTGCCAGCAGCCCCCCTGGACTAGCGGGAGGGCTAGAGACCCAGTACTTC. Residues: CASSPPGLAGGLETQYF. Using reference TRBV7-2 and TRBJ2-5 for the parts outside the CDR3, the full variable domain is GAGVSQSPSNKVTEKGKDVELRCDPISGHTALYWYRQSLGQGLEFLIYFQGNSAPDKSGLPSDRFSAERTGGSVSTLTIQRTQQEDSAVYLCASSPPGLAGGLETQYFGPGTRLLVL.

The chain recombines TRBV28 with TRBJ2-2; TRBD2 agrees at 9 bases. V dropped 11 bases and J dropped 2; count of bases not matched to a gene: 0. Per germline, CDR1 MDHEN and CDR2 SYDVKM. CDR3 length equals 12 residues. The CDR3, as DNA: TGTGCCGGGACTAGCAACACCGGGGAGCTGTTTTTT. Translating it yields CAGTSNTGELFF.

This clonotype was seen repeatedly, ten times or more. The rearrangement links TRBV3-1 to TRBJ2-3, with D unclear. This CDR3 region has 15 residues. V shed 0 bases and J shed 3 bases, with 10 bases lying between them. Germline assignment: CDR1 LGHDT and CDR2 YNNKEL (reference sequence). The DNA for the CDR3 is TGTGCCAGCAGCCAAGACGGTTGGGGAACAGATACGCAGTATTTT. Protein product: CASSQDGWGTDTQYF.

The V call is TRBV7-8, the J call TRBJ2-7; 8 bases line up with TRBD2. Germline V lookup: CDR1 SGHVS, CDR2 FQNEAQ. V gave up 3 bases and J gave up 6 bases; unmatched junction bases: 13. This CDR3 has 16 amino acids. The CDR3 spells CASSFPGKGLAGEQYF. CDR3 coding DNA: TGTGCCAGCAGCTTTCCTGGTAAAGGACTAGCTGGCGAGCAGTACTTC.

This clonotype was found many times. The chain uses TRBV20-1 and TRBJ2-7, with 14 bases fitting TRBD2. The germline V gene has CDR1 DFQATT and CDR2 SNEGSKA (reference sequence). The junction had 0 bases not matched to a gene; V was cut back by 5 bases and J by 3 bases. The CDR3 totals 13 residues. CDR3 bases: TGCAGTGCTGGACTAGCGGGAGGCTACGAGCAGTACTTC. Protein: CSAGLAGGYEQYF.

This clonotype has a handful of counts. The chain couples TRBV6-1 to TRBJ2-1; possible D gene TRBD2, 6 bases. Germline CDR1 is MNHNS and CDR2 is SASEGT. The CDR3 spans 11 residues. Trimming removed 6 bases at V and 10 bases at J, with 10 bases between. CDR3 loop: CASSGRQEQFF. In DNA, the CDR3 is TGTGCCAGCAGCGGGAGACAGGAGCAGTTCTTC.

V and J are TRBV25-1 and TRBJ2-2, with 10 bases lining up with TRBD1. This CDR3 has 15 residues. Germline V gene data show CDR1 as MGHDK and CDR2 as SYGVNS. V trimming: 6 bases; J trimming: 3 bases; junction bases outside the gene matches: 4. The CDR3 protein is CASRRDRGDTGELFF. CDR3 DNA sequence: TGTGCCAGCAGGAGGGACAGGGGAGACACCGGGGAGCTGTTTTTT.

This clonotype was seen a handful of times. The chain employs TRBV5-4 and TRBJ1-1, with D hard to call. The CDR3 is 13 residues long. Trimming cost V 3 bases and J 1 base, with 7 bases left between them. Germline CDR1 SGHNT, CDR2 YYREEE (reference sequence). The CDR3 coding sequence is TGTGCCAGCAGCTCCATAGAGAACACTGAAGCTTTCTTT. Residues: CASSSIENTEAFF.

This clonotype was recorded many times. The chain joins TRBV11-2 to TRBJ2-5; 7 bases line up with TRBD2. The junction had 2 bases not matched to a gene; V was cut back by 1 base and J by 3 bases. Germline V gives CDR1 SGHAT, CDR2 FQNNGV. This CDR3 has 14 amino acids. CDR3 DNA sequence: TGTGCCAGCAGCTTAGGGCTAGCGGAAGAGACCCAGTACTTC. It yields the protein CASSLGLAEETQYF.

The V and J genes are TRBV7-3 and TRBJ2-1; 14 nucleotides match TRBD2. The CDR3 is made up of 21 amino acids. In germline, CDR1 is SGHTA, CDR2 FQGTGA. The V and J ends lost 2 bases and 5 bases, in that order; junction bases with no gene match: 17. The CDR3 DNA reads as TGTGCCAGCAGCTTATCGGGCCCCGGGACTAGCGGGAGAGGGGCGGACAATGAGCAGTTCTTC. It codes for CASSLSGPGTSGRGADNEQFF. Complete variable domain (other parts from reference TRBV7-3 and TRBJ2-1): GAGVSQTPSNKVTEKGKYVELRCDPISGHTALYWYRQSLGQGPEFLIYFQGTGAADDSGLPNDRFFAVRPEGSVSTLKIQRTERGDSAVYLCASSLSGPGTSGRGADNEQFFGPGTRLTVL.

This clonotype is a singleton in its sample. A much larger clonotype is one base distant, so this may be a read error. The chain couples TRBV7-9 to TRBJ2-1, with 7 bases aligning to TRBD1. Per germline, CDR1 SEHNR and CDR2 FQNEAQ (reference sequence). Unmatched junction bases numbered 16, after V lost 5 bases and J lost 9 bases. This CDR3 comprises 16 residues. CDR3 in amino acids: CASSPLGQALLGEQFF. The CDR3 coding sequence is TGTGCCAGCAGCCCTCTTGGACAGGCTCTCCTCGGTGAGCAGTTCTTC.

Regarding this clonotype: An end of the junction does not agree with germline; a read error may underlie this. The gene calls are TRBV5-1 and TRBJ2-1; D might be TRBD1 (5 bases). The CDR3 is 14 amino acids. From germline, CDR1 is SGHRS and CDR2 YFSETQ. CDR3 amino acids: CASSLEGSFNEQFF. CDR3 nucleotides: TGCGCCAGCAGCTTGGAGGGGTCCTTCAATGAGCAGTTCTTC.

The sample holds many counts of this clonotype. The chain couples TRBV28 to TRBJ1-4, with D hard to call. This CDR3 has 14 residues. Trimming shortened V by 6 bases and J by 8 bases, and 16 bases separated the two germline ends. Germline lookup yields CDR1 MDHEN and CDR2 SYDVKM. This chain's CDR3 is CASSKTRVSEKLFF. In DNA form, the CDR3 reads TGTGCCAGCAGCAAAACGCGGGTTTCGGAAAAACTGTTTTTT.

The table lists this clonotype with a few counts. The CDR3, as DNA: TGCAGTGCTAGAGGCTGGACAGGGGATCAGCCCCAGCATTTT. Translated, it gives CSARGWTGDQPQHF. The V call is TRBV20-1, the J call TRBJ1-5; 9 bases are a match to TRBD1. The CDR3 totals 14 residues. Germline CDR1 reads DFQATT; CDR2 reads SNEGSKA (reference sequence). V shed 1 base, J shed 5 bases, and the junction held 3 bases outside the gene matches.

There are many counts of this clonotype. The CDR3 DNA sequence: TGTGCCAGCAGCCAAGACCCAGGGGGCGCGGAGGGCTACACCTTC. The encoded protein is CASSQDPGGAEGYTF. The rearrangement links TRBV3-1 to TRBJ1-2; 8 bases are a match to TRBD1. Germline values: CDR1 LGHDT, CDR2 YNNKEL (reference sequence). The V gene end was trimmed by 0 bases and the J gene end by 8 bases; junction bases not matched to a gene: 8. This CDR3 contains 15 residues.

This clonotype has ten or more counts. This chain links TRBV28 with TRBJ2-3; D remains unclear. The CDR3 covers 12 residues. Germline V CDR1 and CDR2: MDHEN, SYDVKM. The germline V and J ends were trimmed by 10 bases and 2 bases, with 10 bases remaining between them. CDR3 DNA sequence: TGTGCCACAGACGATTCCACAGATACGCAGTATTTT. It translates to CATDDSTDTQYF.

Here the CDR3 reads CASGEITGGAGETQYF. The CDR3 nucleotides are TGTGCCAGCGGGGAGATTACAGGGGGCGCCGGGGAGACCCAGTACTTC. J is TRBJ2-5 and V is TRBV5-6, with TRBD1 matching 9 bases. This CDR3 has 16 residues. Germline V gives CDR1 SGHDT, CDR2 YYEEEE. V was clipped by 7 bases and J by 5 bases; unmatched bases: 15.

This chain joins TRBV29-1 and TRBJ2-7, with 7 bases aligning to TRBD2. This CDR3 has 13 residues. The trim removed 4 bases at V and 5 bases at J, leaving 8 bases unmatched. Germline V gene lookup returns CDR1 SQVTM and CDR2 ANQGSEA. The chain's CDR3 is CSVGTRLIHEQYF. The CDR3 nucleotides read TGCAGCGTTGGGACTAGACTAATCCACGAGCAGTACTTC.

The CDR3 nucleotides read TGTGCCAGCACGGCTAGCGGGTACACCGGGGAGCTGTTTTTT. Protein: CASTASGYTGELFF. The chain couples TRBV25-1 to TRBJ2-2; 8 nucleotides agree with TRBD2. Germline V gene sequence: CDR1 MGHDK, CDR2 SYGVNS. The V and J ends lost 7 bases and 3 bases, in that order; junction bases with no gene match: 4. The CDR3 spans 14 residues.

This chain uses TRBV9 with TRBJ1-3; TRBD1 matches at 7 bases. The junction had 3 bases not matched to a gene; V was cut back by 4 bases and J by 2 bases. The CDR3 has 14 residues. Germline loops: CDR1 SGDLS, CDR2 YYNGEE. This CDR3 reads CASSWQGAGNTIYF. The DNA for the CDR3 is TGTGCCAGCAGCTGGCAGGGGGCTGGAAACACCATATATTTT.

CDR3 protein: CSARAQVYGYTF. Written as DNA, the CDR3 is TGCAGTGCTCGAGCACAGGTCTATGGCTACACCTTC. The genes are TRBV20-1 and TRBJ1-2, with D maybe TRBD1 (5 bases). This CDR3 is 12 amino acids long. Deletions cut 5 bases from V and 4 bases from J, with 11 bases between. Germline-derived CDR1 and CDR2 are DFQATT and SNEGSKA (reference sequence).

This clonotype was seen once. The rearrangement links TRBV4-2 to TRBJ1-2; 8 bases fit TRBD1. J was trimmed by 6 bases and V by 3 bases; bases with no gene match: 3. The CDR3 is 13 residues long. Germline V gene lookup returns CDR1 LGHNA and CDR2 YNFKEQ. The DNA of the CDR3 is TGTGCCAGCAGCCACCAGACAGGGGATGGCTACACCTTC. Translating it yields CASSHQTGDGYTF.